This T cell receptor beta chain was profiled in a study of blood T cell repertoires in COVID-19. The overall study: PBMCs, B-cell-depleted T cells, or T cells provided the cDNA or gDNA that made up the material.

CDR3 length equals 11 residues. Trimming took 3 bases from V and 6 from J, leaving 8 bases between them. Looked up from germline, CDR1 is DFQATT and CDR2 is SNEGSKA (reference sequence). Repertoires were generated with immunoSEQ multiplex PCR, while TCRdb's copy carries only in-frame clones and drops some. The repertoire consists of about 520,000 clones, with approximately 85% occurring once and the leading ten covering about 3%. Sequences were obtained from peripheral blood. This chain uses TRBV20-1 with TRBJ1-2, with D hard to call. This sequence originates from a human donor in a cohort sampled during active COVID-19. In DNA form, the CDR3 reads TGCAGTGCTAGGAGGGCGGATGGCTACACCTTC. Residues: CSARRADGYTF.